Sequencing of this TCR beta chain was carried out in a study of Tregs in tolerant kidney transplant recipients. Repertoires were generated with immunoSEQ multiplex PCR, while TCRdb's copy carries only in-frame clones and drops some. This sample has some 60,000 clones, with around 83% found just once. The CDR3 consists of 17 residues. The TCR comes from a human donor in good health. The chain recombines TRBV21-1 with TRBJ2-6; the tabulated D call, TRBD2, remains unverified against the DNA. TRBV21-1 is described as a pseudogene. Sequencing was performed on CD4+ T cells from blood. CDR3 nucleotides: TGTGCCAGCAGCACTCCCCGGAGGGGTGACGGGGCCAACGTCCTGACTTTC. Its protein product is CASSTPRRGDGANVLTF.